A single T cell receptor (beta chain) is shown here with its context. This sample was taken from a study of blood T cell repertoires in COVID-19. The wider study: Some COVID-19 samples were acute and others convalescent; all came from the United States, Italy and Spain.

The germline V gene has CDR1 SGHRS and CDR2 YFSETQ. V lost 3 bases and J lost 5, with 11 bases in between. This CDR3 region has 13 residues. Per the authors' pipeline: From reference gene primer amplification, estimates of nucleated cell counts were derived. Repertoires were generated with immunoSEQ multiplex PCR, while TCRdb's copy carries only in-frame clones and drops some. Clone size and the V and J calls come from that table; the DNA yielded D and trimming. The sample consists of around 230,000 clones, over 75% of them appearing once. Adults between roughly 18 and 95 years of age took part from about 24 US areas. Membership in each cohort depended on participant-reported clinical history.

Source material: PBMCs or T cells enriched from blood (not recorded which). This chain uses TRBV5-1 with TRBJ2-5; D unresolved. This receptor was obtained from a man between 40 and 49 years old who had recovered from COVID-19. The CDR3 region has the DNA TGCGCCAGCAGCTCGGTCGAGGCTGAGACCCAGTACTTC. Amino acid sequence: CASSSVEAETQYF.